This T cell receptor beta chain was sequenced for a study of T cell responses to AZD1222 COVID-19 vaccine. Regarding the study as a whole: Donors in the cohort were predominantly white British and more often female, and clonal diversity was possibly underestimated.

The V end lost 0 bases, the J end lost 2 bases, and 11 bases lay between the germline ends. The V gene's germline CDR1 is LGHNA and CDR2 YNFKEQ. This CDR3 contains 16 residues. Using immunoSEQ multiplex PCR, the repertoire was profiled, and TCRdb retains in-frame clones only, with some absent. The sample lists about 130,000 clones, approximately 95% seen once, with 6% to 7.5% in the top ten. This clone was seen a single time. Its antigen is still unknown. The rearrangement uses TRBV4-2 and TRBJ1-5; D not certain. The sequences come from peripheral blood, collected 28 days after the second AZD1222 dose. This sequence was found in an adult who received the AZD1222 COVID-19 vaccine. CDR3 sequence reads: CASSQDWMAGNQPQHF. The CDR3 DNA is TGTGCCAGCAGCCAAGATTGGATGGCGGGCAATCAGCCCCAGCATTTT.